By frequency in the sample, the clone carrying this T cell receptor beta chain is medium-sized. Its cognate antigen is unknown. This sample is drawn from a study of Graves' ophthalmopathy and Graves' hyperthyroidism. If patients had other autoimmune diseases, uncontrolled infections, pregnancy or lactation, they were excluded. The starting material, approximately 10 ml of fresh peripheral blood, provided the PBMCs. The TCR beta CDR3 regions underwent amplification from RNA transcripts. HTBI primers were employed in first-round RT-PCR, then a second-round multiplex PCR followed. MiXCR, run by TCRdb on the multiplex PCR reads, gives a single entry per CDR3 protein. The data show roughly 50,000 distinct CDR3 sequences, 50% seen once. Study-level points and caveats: At around 68% sensitivity and 72.22% specificity, the model predicted progression of the ophthalmopathy. Appearing in blood as well were most expanded thyroid clonotypes above 0.001 frequency.

Trimming stripped 0 bases from V and 10 bases from J, with 18 bases between. The germline V gene has CDR1 ENHRY and CDR2 SYGVKD. The CDR3 spans 16 residues. Sample: peripheral blood. This chain connects TRBV10-3 to TRBJ1-4; TRBD1 might be the D (5 bases). The sequence was obtained from an adult man with Graves' ophthalmopathy. CDR3 DNA: TGTGCCATCAGTGAGTCACTCAGAACTACAAGGGGAAAACTGTTTTTT. Translating it yields CAISESLRTTRGKLFF.